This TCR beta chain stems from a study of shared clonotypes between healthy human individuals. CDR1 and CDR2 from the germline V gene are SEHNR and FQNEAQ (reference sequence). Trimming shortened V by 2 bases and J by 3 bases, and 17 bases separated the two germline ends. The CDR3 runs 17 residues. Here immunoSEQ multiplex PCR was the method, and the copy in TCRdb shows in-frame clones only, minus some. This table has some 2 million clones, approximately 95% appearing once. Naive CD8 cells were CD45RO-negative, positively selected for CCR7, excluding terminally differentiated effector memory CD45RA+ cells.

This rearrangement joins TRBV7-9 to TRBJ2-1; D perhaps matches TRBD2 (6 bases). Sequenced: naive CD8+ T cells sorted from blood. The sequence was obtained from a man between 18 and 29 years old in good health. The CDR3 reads CASSLSFGRERYNEQFF. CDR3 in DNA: TGTGCCAGCAGCTTATCATTCGGACGGGAGCGCTACAATGAGCAGTTCTTC.